This T cell receptor beta chain was identified during a study of blood T cell repertoires in COVID-19. Study at large: COVID-19 samples, acute and convalescent, were from the United States, Italy and Spain.

V gave up 2 bases and J gave up 2 bases, with 9 bases separating them. Germline CDR1 and CDR2: MNHEY and SVGAGI. The CDR3 is 14 amino acids. Worth noting for this clone: Other DNA sequences of this sample code for an identical CDR3.

Profiled with immunoSEQ multiplex PCR; TCRdb holds only in-frame clones, not every one. This sample has 240,000 or so clones, with roughly four fifths found just once. V usage is TRBV6-5 and J usage is TRBJ1-2, with D maybe TRBD1 (6 bases). What was sequenced was peripheral blood. The receptor was isolated from a young woman with acute or convalescent COVID-19. The CDR3 spells CASSYLTGNYGYTF. As DNA, the CDR3 is TGTGCCAGCAGTTACCTGACAGGAAACTATGGCTACACCTTC.